The source of this T cell receptor (beta chain) is a study of blood T cell repertoires in COVID-19. Study in general: PBMCs, B-cell-depleted T cells, or T cells provided the cDNA or gDNA that made up the material.

The CDR3 spans 15 residues. Per germline, CDR1 MGHRA and CDR2 YSYEKL. V dropped 6 bases and J dropped 0 bases, with 13 bases sitting between them. Per the original methods: The assay estimated nucleated cells by amplifying reference gene primers. TCRdb keeps only in-frame clones here, not all; method: immunoSEQ multiplex PCR. V, J and clone size reflect that table, while D and trimming were determined from the DNA. The repertoire holds about 160,000 clones, 75% to 85% seen once, with around 8% in the top ten. This receptor was taken from a woman aged 60-75 years with COVID-19, enrolled during active disease. V is TRBV4-1 and J is TRBJ2-3; a weak D match, TRBD2 (7 bases). The sequencing sample was made of peripheral blood. DNA of the CDR3: TGCGCCAGCAGTATCGGGGGGCCGAGCACAGATACGCAGTATTTT. Protein product: CASSIGGPSTDTQYF.